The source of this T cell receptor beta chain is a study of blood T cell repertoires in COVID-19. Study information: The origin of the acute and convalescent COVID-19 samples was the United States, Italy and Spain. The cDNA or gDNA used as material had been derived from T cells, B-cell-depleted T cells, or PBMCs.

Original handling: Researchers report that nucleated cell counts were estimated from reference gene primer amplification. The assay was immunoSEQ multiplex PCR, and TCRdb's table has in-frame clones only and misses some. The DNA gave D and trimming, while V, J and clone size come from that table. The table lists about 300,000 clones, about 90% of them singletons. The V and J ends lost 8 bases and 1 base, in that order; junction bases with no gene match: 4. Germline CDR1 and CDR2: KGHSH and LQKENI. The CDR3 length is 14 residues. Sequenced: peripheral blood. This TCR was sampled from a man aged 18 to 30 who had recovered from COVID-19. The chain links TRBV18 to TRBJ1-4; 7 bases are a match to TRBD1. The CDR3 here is CASTRQGTNEKLFF. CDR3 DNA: TGTGCCAGCACACGACAGGGAACTAATGAAAAACTGTTTTTT.